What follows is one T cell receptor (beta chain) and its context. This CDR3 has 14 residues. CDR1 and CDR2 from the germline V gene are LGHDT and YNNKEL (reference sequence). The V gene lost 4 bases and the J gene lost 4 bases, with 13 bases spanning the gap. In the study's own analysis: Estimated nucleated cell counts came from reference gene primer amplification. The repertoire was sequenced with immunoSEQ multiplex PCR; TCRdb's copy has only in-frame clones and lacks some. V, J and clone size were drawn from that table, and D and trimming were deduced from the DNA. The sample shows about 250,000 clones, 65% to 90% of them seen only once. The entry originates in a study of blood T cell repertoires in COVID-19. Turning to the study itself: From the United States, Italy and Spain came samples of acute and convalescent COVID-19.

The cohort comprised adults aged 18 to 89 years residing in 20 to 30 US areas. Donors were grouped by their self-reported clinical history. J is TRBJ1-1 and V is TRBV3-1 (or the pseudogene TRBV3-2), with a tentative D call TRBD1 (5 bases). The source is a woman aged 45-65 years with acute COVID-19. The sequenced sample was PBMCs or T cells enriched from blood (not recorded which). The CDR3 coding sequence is TGTGCCAGCAGCCTTCCAGGTCAGGGCACTGAAGCTTTCTTT. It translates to CASSLPGQGTEAFF.